This T cell receptor beta chain originates from a study of OX40 agonist ivuxolimab in advanced cancers. Overall study context: Participants, 70% to 90% male, averaged roughly 59 years of age, ranging from roughly 20 to 85.

CDR3 length: 14 residues. With V trimmed by 3 bases and J by 5 bases, 4 bases remained unmatched. The germline CDR1 and CDR2 sequences are SGHAT and FQNNGV. Overall study findings and caveats: Doses of 0.1 to 3.0 mg/kg were accompanied by clonal expansion of CD4+ and CD8+ blood T cells by week 6.

Clones were read by immunoSEQ multiplex PCR, and TCRdb kept only the in-frame ones, dropping some. Among 45,000 to 55,000 clones listed, 88% were seen once. Points on this clone: No antigen is known for it.

The chain is built from TRBV11-2 and TRBJ2-5; 9 bases are shared with TRBD1. The sample was CD4+ or CD8+ T cells sorted from blood, taken in a trial of the OX40 agonist ivuxolimab. The clonotype was recovered from an adult with an advanced solid tumor such as melanoma, head and neck, liver or kidney cancer. CDR3 amino acids: CASSFTGGRETQYF. The CDR3, as DNA: TGTGCCAGCAGCTTTACAGGGGGCCGGGAGACCCAGTACTTC.